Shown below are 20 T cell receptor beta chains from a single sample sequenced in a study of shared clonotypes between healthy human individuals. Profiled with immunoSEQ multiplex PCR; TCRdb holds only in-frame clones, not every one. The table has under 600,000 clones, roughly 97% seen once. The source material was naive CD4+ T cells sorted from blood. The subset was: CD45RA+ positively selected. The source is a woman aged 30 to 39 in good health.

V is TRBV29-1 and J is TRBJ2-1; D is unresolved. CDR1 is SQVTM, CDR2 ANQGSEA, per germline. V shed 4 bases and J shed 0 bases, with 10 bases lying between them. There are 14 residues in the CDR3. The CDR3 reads CSVGFRVSYNEQFF. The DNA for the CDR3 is TGCAGCGTTGGTTTTCGGGTCTCCTACAATGAGCAGTTCTTC.

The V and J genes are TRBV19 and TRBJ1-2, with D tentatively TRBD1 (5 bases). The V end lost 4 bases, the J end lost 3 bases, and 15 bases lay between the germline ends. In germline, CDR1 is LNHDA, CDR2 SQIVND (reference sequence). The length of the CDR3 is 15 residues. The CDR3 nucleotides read TGTGCCAGTAGTAGAGCCGGGACGGAGGACTATGGCTACACCTTC. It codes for CASSRAGTEDYGYTF.

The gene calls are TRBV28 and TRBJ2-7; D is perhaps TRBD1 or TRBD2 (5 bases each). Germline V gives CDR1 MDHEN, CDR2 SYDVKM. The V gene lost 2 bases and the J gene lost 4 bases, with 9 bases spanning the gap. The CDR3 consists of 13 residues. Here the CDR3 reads CASSLPGGYEQYF. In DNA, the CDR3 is TGTGCCAGCAGTTTACCTGGGGGTTACGAGCAGTACTTC. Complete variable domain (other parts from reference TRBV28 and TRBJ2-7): DVKVTQSSRYLVKRTGEKVFLECVQDMDHENMFWYRQDPGLGLRLIYFSYDVKMKEKGDIPEGYSVSREKKERFSLILESASTNQTSMYLCASSLPGGYEQYFGPGTRLTVT.

CDR3 sequence reads: CASSPGLAGSYEQYF. The CDR3 DNA follows: TGTGCCAGCAGCCCGGGACTAGCGGGCTCCTACGAGCAGTACTTC. This chain links TRBV6-5 with TRBJ2-7; 12 bases are shared with TRBD2. The CDR3 has 15 amino acids. From germline, CDR1 is MNHEY and CDR2 SVGAGI. The V gene end was trimmed by 6 bases and the J gene end by 0 bases; junction bases not matched to a gene: 3.

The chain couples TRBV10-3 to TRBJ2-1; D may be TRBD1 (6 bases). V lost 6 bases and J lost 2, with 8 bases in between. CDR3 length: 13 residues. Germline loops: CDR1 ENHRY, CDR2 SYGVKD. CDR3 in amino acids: CAIRGATYNEQFF. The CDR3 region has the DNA TGTGCCATCAGGGGGGCCACCTACAATGAGCAGTTCTTC.

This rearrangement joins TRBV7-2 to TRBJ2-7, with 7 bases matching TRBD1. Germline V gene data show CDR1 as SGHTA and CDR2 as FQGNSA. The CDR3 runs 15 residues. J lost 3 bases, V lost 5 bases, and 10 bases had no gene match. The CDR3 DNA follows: TGTGCCAGCAGCCATCACCTGGGACAGAACTACGAGCAGTACTTC. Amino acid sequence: CASSHHLGQNYEQYF.

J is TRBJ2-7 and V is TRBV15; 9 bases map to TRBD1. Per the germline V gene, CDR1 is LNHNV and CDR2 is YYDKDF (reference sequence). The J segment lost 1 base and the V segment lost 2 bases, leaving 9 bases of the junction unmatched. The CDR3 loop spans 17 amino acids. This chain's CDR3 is CATSRHRWGTGSYEQYF. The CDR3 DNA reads TGTGCCACCAGCAGACATAGGTGGGGGACAGGGTCCTACGAGCAGTACTTC.

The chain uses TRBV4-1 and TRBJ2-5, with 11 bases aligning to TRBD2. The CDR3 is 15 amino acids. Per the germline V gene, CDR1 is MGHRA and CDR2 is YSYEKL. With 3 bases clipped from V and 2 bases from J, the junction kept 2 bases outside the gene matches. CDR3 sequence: CASSHRLAGQETQYF. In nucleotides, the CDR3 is TGCGCCAGCAGCCACCGACTAGCGGGGCAAGAGACCCAGTACTTC.

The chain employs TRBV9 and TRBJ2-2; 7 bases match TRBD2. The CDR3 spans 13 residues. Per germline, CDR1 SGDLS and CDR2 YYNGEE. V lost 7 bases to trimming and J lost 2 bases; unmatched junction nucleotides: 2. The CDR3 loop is CASGGRNTGELFF. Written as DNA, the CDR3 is TGTGCCAGCGGCGGGAGAAACACCGGGGAGCTGTTTTTT.

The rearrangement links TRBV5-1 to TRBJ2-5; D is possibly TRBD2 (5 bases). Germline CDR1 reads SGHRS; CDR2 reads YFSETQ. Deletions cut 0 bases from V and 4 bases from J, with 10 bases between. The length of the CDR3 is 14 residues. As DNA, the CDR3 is TGCGCCAGCAGCTTGGCCCAGCGGCCAGAGACCCAGTACTTC. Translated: CASSLAQRPETQYF.

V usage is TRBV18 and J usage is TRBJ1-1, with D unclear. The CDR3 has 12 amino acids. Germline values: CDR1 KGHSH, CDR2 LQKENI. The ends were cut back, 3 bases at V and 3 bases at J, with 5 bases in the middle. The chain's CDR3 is CASSPLDTEAFF. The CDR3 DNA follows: TGTGCCAGCTCACCTCTGGACACTGAAGCTTTCTTT.

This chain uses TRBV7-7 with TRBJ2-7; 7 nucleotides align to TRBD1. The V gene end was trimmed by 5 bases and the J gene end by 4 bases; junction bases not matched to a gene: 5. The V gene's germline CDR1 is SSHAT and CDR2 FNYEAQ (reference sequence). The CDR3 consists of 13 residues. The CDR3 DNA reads TGTGCCAGCAGCCCCGGGACAGATTACGAGCAGTACTTC. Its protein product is CASSPGTDYEQYF.

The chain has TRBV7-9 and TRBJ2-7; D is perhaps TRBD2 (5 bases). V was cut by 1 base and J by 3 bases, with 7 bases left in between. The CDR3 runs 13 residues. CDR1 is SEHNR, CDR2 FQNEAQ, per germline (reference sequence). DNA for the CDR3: TGTGCCAGCAGCTTAGGACGGGACTACGAGCAGTACTTC. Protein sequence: CASSLGRDYEQYF.

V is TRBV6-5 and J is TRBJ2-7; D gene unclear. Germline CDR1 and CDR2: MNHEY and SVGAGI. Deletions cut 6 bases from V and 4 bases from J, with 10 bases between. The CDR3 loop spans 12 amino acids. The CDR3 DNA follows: TGTGCCAGCAGCAAAAGCAGGTACGAGCAGTACTTC. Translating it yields CASSKSRYEQYF.

This chain's CDR3 is CASSLAGQGPTEAFF. CDR3 nucleotide sequence: TGTGCCAGCAGCTTAGCTGGACAGGGGCCCACTGAAGCTTTCTTT. This chain links TRBV7-9 with TRBJ1-1, with TRBD1 identical over 9 bases. The junction had 3 bases not matched to a gene; V was cut back by 0 bases and J by 4 bases. The CDR3 has 15 residues. Germline CDR1 SEHNR, CDR2 FQNEAQ (reference sequence).

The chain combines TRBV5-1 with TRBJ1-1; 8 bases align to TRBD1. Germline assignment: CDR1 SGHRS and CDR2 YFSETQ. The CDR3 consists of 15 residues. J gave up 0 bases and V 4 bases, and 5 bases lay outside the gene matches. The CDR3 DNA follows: TGCGCCAGCAGCCTGAGGACAGGGCTGAACACTGAAGCTTTCTTT. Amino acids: CASSLRTGLNTEAFF.

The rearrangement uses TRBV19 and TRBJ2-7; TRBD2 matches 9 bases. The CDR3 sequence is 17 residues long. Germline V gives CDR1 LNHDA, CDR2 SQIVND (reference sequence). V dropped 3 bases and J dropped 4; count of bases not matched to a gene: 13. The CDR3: CASSILYQAGGGYEQYF. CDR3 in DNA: TGTGCCAGTAGTATTTTGTATCAAGCGGGAGGCGGTTACGAGCAGTACTTC.

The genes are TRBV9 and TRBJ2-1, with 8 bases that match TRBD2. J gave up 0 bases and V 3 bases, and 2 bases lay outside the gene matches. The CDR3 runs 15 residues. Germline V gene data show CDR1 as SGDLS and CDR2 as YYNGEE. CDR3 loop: CASSELAASYNEQFF. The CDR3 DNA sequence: TGTGCCAGCAGCGAACTAGCGGCCTCCTACAATGAGCAGTTCTTC.

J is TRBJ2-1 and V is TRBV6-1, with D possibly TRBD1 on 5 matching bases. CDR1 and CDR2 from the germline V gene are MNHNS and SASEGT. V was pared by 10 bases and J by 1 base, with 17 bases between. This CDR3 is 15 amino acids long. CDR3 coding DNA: TGTGCCACCAGAGCCCGTGGGGCGTCCTACAATGAGCAGTTCTTC. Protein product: CATRARGASYNEQFF.

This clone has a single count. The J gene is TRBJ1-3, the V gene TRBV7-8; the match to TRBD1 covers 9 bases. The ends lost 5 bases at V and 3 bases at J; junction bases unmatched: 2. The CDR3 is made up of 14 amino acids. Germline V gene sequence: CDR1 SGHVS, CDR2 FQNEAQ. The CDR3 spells CASSRDRVGNTIYF. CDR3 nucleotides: TGTGCCAGCAGCCGGGACAGGGTTGGAAACACCATATATTTT.